The 6 T cell receptor beta chains listed next were all sequenced from one sample in a study of T cell changes during pregnancy in multiple sclerosis. Only in-frame clones appear in the TCRdb table, and some are missing; sequencing was by immunoSEQ multiplex PCR. Of tens of thousands of clones listed, around 93% are singletons. The sequences come from CD4+ T cells from peripheral blood mononuclear cells, collected before pregnancy. The receptors stem from a female donor with multiple sclerosis, enrolled in a pregnancy study.

V and J are TRBV4-3 and TRBJ2-7; 10 nucleotides align to TRBD2. The germline V gene has CDR1 LGHNA and CDR2 YSLEER. The CDR3 runs to 16 residues. Losses at the gene ends were 1 base for V and 0 bases for J; bases not matched to a gene: 3. The CDR3 region is CASSQGLAGTSYEQYF. The CDR3 bases are TGCGCCAGCAGCCAAGGACTAGCGGGCACCTCCTACGAGCAGTACTTC.

The chain is built from TRBV4-3 and TRBJ2-7; 7 positions match TRBD2. This CDR3 contains 16 residues. J gave up 5 bases and V 1 base, and 11 bases lay outside the gene matches. Germline-derived CDR1 and CDR2 are LGHNA and YSLEER. The chain's CDR3 is CASSQGERTSIHEQYF. CDR3 DNA sequence: TGCGCCAGCAGCCAAGGAGAAAGGACTAGTATCCACGAGCAGTACTTC.

The rearrangement links TRBV7-2 to TRBJ1-2, with no clear D. The V end lost 0 bases, the J end lost 3 bases, and 5 bases lay between the germline ends. Germline-derived CDR1 and CDR2 are SGHTA and FQGNSA. The CDR3 is 13 residues long. CDR3 residues: CASSLAGDYGYTF. CDR3 sequence (DNA): TGTGCCAGCAGCTTAGCTGGAGACTATGGCTACACCTTC.

The chain combines TRBV27 with TRBJ1-4; no reliable D call. Germline V gene sequence: CDR1 MNHEY, CDR2 SMNVEV (reference sequence). The CDR3 consists of 14 residues. Trimming cost V 3 bases and J 5 bases, with 10 bases left between them. The CDR3 nucleotides are TGTGCCAGCAGTTTTGGGAGGGCGAATGAAAAACTGTTTTTT. It encodes CASSFGRANEKLFF.

J is TRBJ1-5 and V is TRBV28; possible D gene TRBD1, 6 bases. The CDR3 runs 16 residues. CDR1 MDHEN and CDR2 SYDVKM come from the germline V gene. The V end was cut by 5 bases, the J end by 2 bases, with 16 bases between. CDR3 nucleotide sequence: TGTGCCAGCAGTGGGCAGGGGATAGTACGCAATCAGCCCCAGCATTTT. Its protein product is CASSGQGIVRNQPQHF.

V usage is TRBV6-5 and J usage is TRBJ2-3, with 8 bases matching TRBD1. CDR1 and CDR2 from the germline V gene are MNHEY and SVGAGI. The CDR3 sequence is 13 residues long. Trimming cost V 8 bases and J 0 bases; bases outside gene matches: 1. This CDR3 is CASRTGSTDTQYF. In DNA form, the CDR3 reads TGTGCCAGCCGGACAGGGAGCACAGATACGCAGTATTTT.